This T cell receptor (beta chain) was profiled in a study of blood T cells in healthy people across ages (dated by TCRdb to the mid-2010s). About the full investigation: In model experiments, roughly one uniquely barcoded TCR beta cDNA molecule per two T cells was captured by template switching. The donors were split into four age groups: young (average roughly 15 years), middle-aged (around 40), aged (over 55) and long-lived (about 74). Age-related changes in TCR beta repertoire diversity were measured in the study by deep sequencing normalized with unique cDNA molecular identifiers. The study analyzed two additional independent replicas of 1 million unique cDNA reads from the same blood draw for two donors, one aged 18 to 30 and one aged 80 or older. To avoid experimental bias, donors of different ages were distributed randomly across sequencing lanes. The full study reports these points: Estimates of total diversity based on one million sequenced T cells were considered lower bounds and underestimates. As age increased, observed TCR beta diversity per million T cells dropped in a roughly linear way, and a significant reduction was already evident by age approximately 40. Because the CMV infection status of the donors was unknown, age-related changes in expanded clonotypes may potentially have been confounded. Compared with the aged group, the long-lived group had more naive CD4+ T cells, fewer expanded clones and increased TCR diversity, suggesting age selection. A strong correlation was found between observed TCR beta diversity and the percentage of naive T cells measured by flow cytometry. Bulk unsorted PBMC profiling prevented conclusive comparison of naive and antigen-experienced compartments.

Library prep was done by 5' RACE. Sequencing instrument: Illumina HiSeq 2500. A second about 7 to 12 cycle PCR used a sample-barcoded 5' primer and a J-beta primer mix. Each TCR beta cDNA molecule received a unique molecular identifier from a template-switch 5' adaptor carrying 12 random nucleotides. Each sample yielded at least 3 million CDR3-containing paired-end reads. The Mint cDNA synthesis kit, primed by a TRBC-specific oligonucleotide, was used to synthesize first-strand cDNA from all RNA. After uracil-DNA glycosylase treatment, a first 18-cycle PCR used universal primers M1SS and BC2_uni_R on all cDNA. On the study's bioinformatics: For normalization, 1 million high-quality reads, each with a distinct molecular identifier, were randomly selected from each sample. Instead of being binned into consensus sequences, reads that shared molecular identifiers were thrown out. MiTCR, run with a Q25 quality threshold and the strictest error-elimination algorithm, handled CDR3 identification, clonotype clustering and error correction. Lower-bound total TCR beta diversity was estimated with a nonparametric unseen species model using Euler transformation. TCRdb handled the public reads itself, with Q25 trimming in fastp and clone calling in MiXCR, and kept productive beta chains. CDR3 protein sequences are deduplicated, and each keeps its most common genes and DNA. These V and J calls are TCRdb output, not the study's own analysis. For this sample the table gives about 1,400,000 distinct CDR3 sequences, of which 59% were detected only once. The ten largest clones take up about 6.3% of the sample.

The CDR3 runs 13 amino acids, cysteine and phenylalanine included. Only the CDR3 part of the read is kept: 39 bases, read in frame from the first base. Unmatched junction bases come to 3, with V trimmed by 5 bases and J by 0 bases. CDR1 DFQATT and CDR2 SNEGSKA are derived from the germline V gene (reference sequence). As concerns this clonotype: Its antigen specificity is not known. No base quality values were provided; no much bigger clone lies one nucleotide off.

The approximately 39 donors, aged about 6 to 90 years, were systemically healthy Caucasian individuals from Russia. Each donor gave ten milliliters of peripheral blood, drawn into EDTA-treated Vacutainer tubes. Ficoll-Paque density-gradient centrifugation was used to isolate PBMCs, with at least 7 million per sample. Total RNA, at least 5 micrograms per sample, was extracted from PBMCs with Trizol reagent. For every donor, an aliquot of PBMCs went through flow cytometry to measure the percentages of naive CD45RAhigh/CD27high T cells. The rearrangement combines TRBV20-1 with TRBJ2-5, and 7 junctional nucleotides match TRBD2. Input material: blood. This receptor was taken from a man aged 18 to 29 in good health. The nucleotide sequence is TGCAGTGCTTTAGCGGGCAACCAAGAGACCCAGTACTTC. This translates into CSALAGNQETQYF.